Below are 2 T cell receptor beta chains sequenced from a single sample in a study of PD-1 blockade in classical Hodgkin lymphoma. Clones were sequenced by immunoSEQ multiplex PCR, and TCRdb holds only the in-frame ones, with some missing. Of over 75,000 clones detected, 90% appear once; the ten largest clones hold roughly 3%. Noted time point: cycle 4 day 1 (C4D1), after 6 weeks of nivolumab. All trial patients relapsed after autologous stem cell transplantation. The material was peripheral blood mononuclear cells (PBMCs), obtained before the fourth cycle of nivolumab. These receptors were collected from a human donor with classical Hodgkin lymphoma.

The chain is built from TRBV11-3 and TRBJ2-7, with D perhaps matching TRBD2 (6 bases). Germline V gives CDR1 SGHNT, CDR2 YENEEA. V was shortened by 1 base and J by 6 bases, with 10 bases between the two germline ends. The CDR3 sequence is 13 residues long. CDR3 nucleotides: TGTGCCAGCAGCTTAGGGAGGGGTGCCGAGCAGTACTTC. Its translation: CASSLGRGAEQYF.

V usage is TRBV27 and J usage is TRBJ2-4, with a tentative D call TRBD1 (5 bases). Trimming shortened V by 2 bases and J by 0 bases, and 11 bases separated the two germline ends. CDR3 length: 16 amino acids. Per the germline V gene, CDR1 is MNHEY and CDR2 is SMNVEV (reference sequence). For the CDR3, the DNA is TGTGCCAGCAGTTTAGCGACAGTTCTAGCCAAAAACATTCAGTACTTC. This gives the protein CASSLATVLAKNIQYF.